This entry features one T cell receptor beta chain sequence. The antigen remains undetermined. RNA served as the template for amplifying TCR beta CDR3 regions. Second-round multiplex PCR followed a first-round RT-PCR using HTBI primers. A single record per CDR3 protein comes from TCRdb applying MiXCR to the multiplex PCR reads. Here the sample spans 900,000 to 1,200,000 distinct CDR3 sequences, about 35% being singletons. This sample is drawn from a study of Graves' ophthalmopathy and Graves' hyperthyroidism. Study-wide findings and caveats: Ophthalmopathy could be told apart from stable hyperthyroidism by a 13-signature model (about 90% sensitivity, over 65% specificity).

The CDR3 consists of 14 residues. V was pared by 6 bases and J by 2 bases, with 14 bases between. Enrolled hyperthyroidism patients had a new diagnosis, a duration under 2 months, and an age of 18 to 65. Exclusion covered patients with other autoimmune diseases or uncontrolled infections (as well as pregnancy or lactation). This receptor was taken from an adult man with Graves' hyperthyroidism. The genes are TRBV12-3 or TRBV12-4 and TRBJ2-7; a weak D match, TRBD2 (7 bases). The sample comprised peripheral blood or thyroid tissue (not recorded which). CDR3 in DNA: TGTGCCAGCAGGCGGAGGGGGGGTGCCTACGAGCAGTACTTC. Translation gives CASRRRGGAYEQYF.